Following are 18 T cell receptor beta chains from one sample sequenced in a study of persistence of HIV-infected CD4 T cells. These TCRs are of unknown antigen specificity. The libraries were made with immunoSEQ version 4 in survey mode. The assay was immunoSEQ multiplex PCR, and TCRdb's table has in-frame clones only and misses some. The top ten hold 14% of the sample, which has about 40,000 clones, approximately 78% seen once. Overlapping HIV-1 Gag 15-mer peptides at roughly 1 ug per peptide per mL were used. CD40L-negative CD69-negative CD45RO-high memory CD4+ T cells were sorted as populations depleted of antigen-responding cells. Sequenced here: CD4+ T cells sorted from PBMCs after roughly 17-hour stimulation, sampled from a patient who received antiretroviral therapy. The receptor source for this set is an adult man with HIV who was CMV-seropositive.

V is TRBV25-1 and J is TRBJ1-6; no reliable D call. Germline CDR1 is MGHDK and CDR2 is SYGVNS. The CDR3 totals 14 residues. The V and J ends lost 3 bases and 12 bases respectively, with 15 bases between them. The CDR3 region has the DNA TGTGCCAGCAGTGACCCAGGAGGGAGACTACCCCTCCACTTT. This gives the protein CASSDPGGRLPLHF.

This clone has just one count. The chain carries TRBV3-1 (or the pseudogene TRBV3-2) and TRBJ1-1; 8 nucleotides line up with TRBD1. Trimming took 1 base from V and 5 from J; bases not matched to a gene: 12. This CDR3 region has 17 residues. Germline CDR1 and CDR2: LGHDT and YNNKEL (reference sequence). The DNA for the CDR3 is TGTGCCAGCAGCCAAGCTCTTCTAGCCAACAGGGGGACTGAAGCTTTCTTT. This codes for CASSQALLANRGTEAFF.

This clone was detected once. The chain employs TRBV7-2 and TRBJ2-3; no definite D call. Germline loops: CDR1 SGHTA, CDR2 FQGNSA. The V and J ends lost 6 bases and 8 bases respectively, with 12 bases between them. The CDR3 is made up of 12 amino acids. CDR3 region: CASSSGYGTQYF. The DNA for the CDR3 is TGTGCCAGCAGTTCCGGGTACGGTACGCAGTATTTT.

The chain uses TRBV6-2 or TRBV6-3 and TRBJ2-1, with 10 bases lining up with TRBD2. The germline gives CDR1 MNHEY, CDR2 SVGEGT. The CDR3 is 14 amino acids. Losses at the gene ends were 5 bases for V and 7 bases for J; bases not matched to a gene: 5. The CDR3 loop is CASSTLAGVNEQFF. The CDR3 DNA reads TGTGCCAGCAGTACCCTAGCGGGGGTTAATGAGCAGTTCTTC.

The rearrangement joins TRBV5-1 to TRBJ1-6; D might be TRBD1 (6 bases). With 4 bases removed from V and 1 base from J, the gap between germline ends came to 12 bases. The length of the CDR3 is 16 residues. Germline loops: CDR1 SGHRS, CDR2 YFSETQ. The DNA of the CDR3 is TGCGCCAGCAGCGCAAGGGGGACGTCCTATAATTCACCCCTCCACTTT. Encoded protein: CASSARGTSYNSPLHF. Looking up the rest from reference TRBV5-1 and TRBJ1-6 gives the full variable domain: KAGVTQTPRYLIKTRGQQVTLSCSPISGHRSVSWYQQTPGQGLQFLFEYFSETQRNKGNFPGRFSGRQFSNSRSEMNVSTLELGDSALYLCASSARGTSYNSPLHFGNGTRLTVT.

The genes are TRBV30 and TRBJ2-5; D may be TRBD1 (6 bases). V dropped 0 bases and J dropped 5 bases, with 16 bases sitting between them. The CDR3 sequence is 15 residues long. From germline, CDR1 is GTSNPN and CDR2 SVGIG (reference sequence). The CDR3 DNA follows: TGTGCCTGGAGTGTACGGAGAGGGGGACGGGAGACCCAGTACTTC. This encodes CAWSVRRGGRETQYF. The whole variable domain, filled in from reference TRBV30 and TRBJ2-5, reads SQTIHQWPATLVQPVGSPLSLECTVEGTSNPNLYWYRQAAGRGLQLLFYSVGIGQISSEVPQNLSASRPQDRQFILSSKKLLLSDSGFYLCAWSVRRGGRETQYFGPGTRLLVL.

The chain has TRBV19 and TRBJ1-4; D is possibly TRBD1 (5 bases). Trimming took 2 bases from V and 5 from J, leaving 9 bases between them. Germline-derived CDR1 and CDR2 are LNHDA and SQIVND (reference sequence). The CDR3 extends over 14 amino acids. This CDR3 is CASSIRQGNEKLFF. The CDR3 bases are TGTGCCAGTAGTATACGGCAGGGAAATGAAAAACTGTTTTTT. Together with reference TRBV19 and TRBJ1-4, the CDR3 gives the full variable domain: DGGITQSPKYLFRKEGQNVTLSCEQNLNHDAMYWYRQDPGQGLRLIYYSQIVNDFQKGDIAEGYSVSREKKESFPLTVTSAQKNPTAFYLCASSIRQGNEKLFFGSGTQLSVL.

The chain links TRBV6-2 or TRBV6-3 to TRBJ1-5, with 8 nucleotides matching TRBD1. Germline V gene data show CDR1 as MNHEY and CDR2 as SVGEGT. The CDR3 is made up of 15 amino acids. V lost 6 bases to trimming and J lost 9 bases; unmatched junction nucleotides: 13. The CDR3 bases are TGTGCCAGCAGCCATAGGACAGGGACCGTGGGGCCCCAGCATTTT. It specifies CASSHRTGTVGPQHF.

This CDR3 is CASSLEGNNQPQHF. CDR3 nucleotide sequence: TGCGCCAGCAGCTTGGAAGGAAACAATCAGCCCCAGCATTTT. This sequence joins TRBV5-1 and TRBJ1-5; no clear D. Germline assignment: CDR1 SGHRS and CDR2 YFSETQ. Trimming stripped 0 bases from V and 3 bases from J, with 7 bases between. The CDR3 consists of 14 residues.

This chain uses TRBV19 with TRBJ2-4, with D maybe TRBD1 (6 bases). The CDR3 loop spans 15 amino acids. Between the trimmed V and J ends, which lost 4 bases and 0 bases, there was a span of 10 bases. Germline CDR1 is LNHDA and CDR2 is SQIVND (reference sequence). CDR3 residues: CASSTQDRAKNIQYF. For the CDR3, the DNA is TGTGCCAGTAGTACCCAGGACAGAGCCAAAAACATTCAGTACTTC.

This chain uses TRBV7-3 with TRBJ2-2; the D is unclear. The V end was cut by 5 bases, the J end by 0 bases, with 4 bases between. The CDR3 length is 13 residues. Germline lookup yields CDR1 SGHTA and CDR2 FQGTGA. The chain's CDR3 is CASSAANTGELFF. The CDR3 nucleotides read TGTGCCAGCAGCGCGGCGAACACCGGGGAGCTGTTTTTT. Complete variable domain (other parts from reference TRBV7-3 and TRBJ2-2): GAGVSQTPSNKVTEKGKYVELRCDPISGHTALYWYRQSLGQGPEFLIYFQGTGAADDSGLPNDRFFAVRPEGSVSTLKIQRTERGDSAVYLCASSAANTGELFFGEGSRLTVL.

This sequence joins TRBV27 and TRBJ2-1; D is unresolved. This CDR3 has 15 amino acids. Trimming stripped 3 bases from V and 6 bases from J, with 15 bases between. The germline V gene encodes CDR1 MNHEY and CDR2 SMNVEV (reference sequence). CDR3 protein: CASSFRTTLSNEQFF. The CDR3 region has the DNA TGTGCCAGCAGTTTCCGGACCACACTCTCCAATGAGCAGTTCTTC.

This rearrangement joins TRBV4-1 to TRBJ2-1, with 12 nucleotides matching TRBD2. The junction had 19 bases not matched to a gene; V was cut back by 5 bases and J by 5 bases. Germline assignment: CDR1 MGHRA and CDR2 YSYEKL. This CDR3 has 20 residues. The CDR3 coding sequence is TGCGCCAGCAGCTCACGAATCAGACTAGCGGGAGTGAGGCTGAACAATGAGCAGTTCTTC. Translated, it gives CASSSRIRLAGVRLNNEQFF.

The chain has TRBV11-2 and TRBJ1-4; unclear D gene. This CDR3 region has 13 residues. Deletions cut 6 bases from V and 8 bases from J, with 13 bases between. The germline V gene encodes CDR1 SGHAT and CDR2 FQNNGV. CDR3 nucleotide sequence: TGTGCCAGCAGAGACCCAGGCGGAGAAAAACTGTTTTTT. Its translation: CASRDPGGEKLFF.

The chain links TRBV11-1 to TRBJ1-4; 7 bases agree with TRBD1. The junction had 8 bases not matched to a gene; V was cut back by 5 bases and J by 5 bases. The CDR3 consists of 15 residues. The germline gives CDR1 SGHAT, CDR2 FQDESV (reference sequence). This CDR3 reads CASSPNRGLNEKLFF. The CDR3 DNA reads TGTGCCAGCAGCCCTAACAGGGGCTTAAATGAAAAACTGTTTTTT.

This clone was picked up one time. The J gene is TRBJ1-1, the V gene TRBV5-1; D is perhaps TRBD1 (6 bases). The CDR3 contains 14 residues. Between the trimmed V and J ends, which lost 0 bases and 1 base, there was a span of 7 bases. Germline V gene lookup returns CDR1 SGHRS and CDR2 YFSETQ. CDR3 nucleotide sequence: TGCGCCAGCAGCTTGGCACAGGGGAACACTGAAGCTTTCTTT. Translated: CASSLAQGNTEAFF.

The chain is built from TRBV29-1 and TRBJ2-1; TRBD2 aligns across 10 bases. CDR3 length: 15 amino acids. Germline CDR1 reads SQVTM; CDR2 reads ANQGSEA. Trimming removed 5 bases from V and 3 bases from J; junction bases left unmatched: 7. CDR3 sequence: CSVRERGGLYNEQFF. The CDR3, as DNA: TGCAGCGTTAGGGAGCGGGGGGGCCTCTACAATGAGCAGTTCTTC.

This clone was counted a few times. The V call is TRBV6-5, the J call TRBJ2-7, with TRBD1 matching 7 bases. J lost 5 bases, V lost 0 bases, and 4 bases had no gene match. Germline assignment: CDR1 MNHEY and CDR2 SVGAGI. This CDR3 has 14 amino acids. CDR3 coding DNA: TGTGCCAGCAGTTACTCAGCCAGGGGGAACGAGCAGTACTTC. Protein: CASSYSARGNEQYF.